This T cell receptor (beta chain) was recovered during a study of T cell responses to AZD1222 COVID-19 vaccine. General study points: A reported finding is that nearly half of spike-specific TCRs target unmutated variant regions. A mostly white British donor set with more females was recruited, and clonal diversity was possibly underestimated.

Concerning this clone: Its antigen is unidentified.

Here immunoSEQ multiplex PCR was the method, and the copy in TCRdb shows in-frame clones only, minus some. The table shows tens of thousands of clones, with 65% to 90% occurring only once. Germline CDR1 reads LGHDT; CDR2 reads YNNKEL (reference sequence). This CDR3 has 17 amino acids. V lost 0 bases, J lost 0 bases, and 13 bases lay in between. This clonotype was obtained from an adult in good health. The specimen was peripheral blood, collected on day 0 of AZD1222 vaccination. The chain is built from TRBV3-1 (or the pseudogene TRBV3-2) and TRBJ2-3; D might be TRBD2 (6 bases). The CDR3 nucleotides read TGTGCCAGCAGCCAAGAGCCTTGGGACTGGAGCACAGATACGCAGTATTTT. This sequence encodes CASSQEPWDWSTDTQYF.